One sample yielded the 31 T cell receptor beta chains listed below, sequenced in a study of cytomegalovirus exposure and HLA in healthy donors. PCR amplification relied on 60 Vbeta primers (plus 13 Jbeta primers). Libraries were prepared by immunoSEQ multiplex PCR; TCRdb keeps only in-frame clonotypes and omits some of them. This table holds roughly 26,000 clones, 70% found once. The sample comprised PBMCs. The receptors come from a woman in her forties or fifties in good health and CMV-seronegative.

In this sample, this clone turned up once. The chain couples TRBV30 to TRBJ2-6; TRBD1 is a possible D gene (5 bases). The germline V and J ends were trimmed by 5 bases and 3 bases, with 14 bases remaining between them. The germline gives CDR1 GTSNPN, CDR2 SVGIG (reference sequence). This CDR3 is 15 amino acids long. CDR3 in amino acids: CAWGRARGGANVLTF. In DNA form, the CDR3 reads TGTGCCTGGGGCAGGGCAAGGGGTGGGGCCAACGTCCTGACTTTC.

This clone was counted a few times. The V call is TRBV2, the J call TRBJ1-1; no reliable D call. The CDR3 loop spans 13 amino acids. Per the germline V gene, CDR1 is SNHLY and CDR2 is FYNNEI. Trimming removed 7 bases at V and 3 bases at J, with 12 bases between. The CDR3 DNA is TGTGCCAGCAAGCGGGAGGAGTACACTGAAGCTTTCTTT. This codes for CASKREEYTEAFF.

V and J are TRBV29-1 and TRBJ1-1; D is unclear. V lost 6 bases and J 2 bases, leaving 7 bases between the germline ends. This CDR3 region has 11 residues. Per the germline V gene, CDR1 is SQVTM and CDR2 is ANQGSEA. CDR3 in amino acids: CSVATNTEAFF. DNA for the CDR3: TGCAGCGTAGCGACCAACACTGAAGCTTTCTTT.

The V gene is TRBV10-3, the J gene TRBJ2-1, with 9 bases lining up with TRBD1. Germline assignment: CDR1 ENHRY and CDR2 SYGVKD. This CDR3 has 15 amino acids. Trimming removed 6 bases from V and 5 bases from J; junction bases left unmatched: 8. The CDR3 region is CAISPGTGINNEQFF. The CDR3 DNA sequence: TGTGCCATCAGCCCGGGGACAGGGATTAACAATGAGCAGTTCTTC.

This chain connects TRBV5-4 to TRBJ2-1, with D perhaps matching TRBD1 (6 bases). V was shortened by 0 bases and J by 2 bases, with 9 bases between the two germline ends. Per germline, CDR1 SGHNT and CDR2 YYREEE (reference sequence). CDR3 length equals 15 residues. CDR3 sequence: CASSLGKGAYNEQFF. CDR3 nucleotides: TGTGCCAGCAGCTTGGGAAAGGGGGCCTACAATGAGCAGTTCTTC.

V gene TRBV11-3 combines with J gene TRBJ2-6, with 9 bases fitting TRBD1. Losses at the gene ends were 2 bases for V and 4 bases for J; bases not matched to a gene: 9. Per germline, CDR1 SGHNT and CDR2 YENEEA. There are 18 residues in the CDR3. In nucleotides, the CDR3 is TGTGCCAGCAGCTTAACCATACAGGGGGCTCCAGGGGCCAACGTCCTGACTTTC. The encoded protein is CASSLTIQGAPGANVLTF.

V gene TRBV7-9 combines with J gene TRBJ1-1; TRBD1 aligns across 7 bases. CDR3 length: 15 amino acids. CDR1 is SEHNR, CDR2 FQNEAQ, per germline (reference sequence). J was trimmed by 5 bases and V by 5 bases; bases with no gene match: 11. The CDR3 here is CASSPVQGRVTEAFF. DNA for the CDR3: TGTGCCAGCAGCCCCGTACAGGGGCGGGTAACTGAAGCTTTCTTT.

The chain is built from TRBV2 and TRBJ1-1, with 7 bases lining up with TRBD1. CDR3 length: 14 residues. The J segment lost 2 bases and the V segment lost 6 bases, leaving 6 bases of the junction unmatched. Germline V gene sequence: CDR1 SNHLY, CDR2 FYNNEI. DNA for the CDR3: TGTGCCAGCAGGGCGGACAGGCGTAACACTGAAGCTTTCTTT. It specifies CASRADRRNTEAFF.

V gene TRBV5-4 combines with J gene TRBJ2-5; 8 bases map to TRBD2. V shed 4 bases and J 3 bases; nucleotides not matched to a gene: 2. The CDR3 is made up of 13 amino acids. CDR1 and CDR2 (germline): SGHNT, YYREEE (reference sequence). CDR3: CASSTGGEETQYF. The CDR3 DNA reads TGTGCCAGCAGCACCGGGGGGGAAGAGACCCAGTACTTC.

This clone was seen more than once but under ten times. The chain couples TRBV10-3 to TRBJ2-3; 8 bases match TRBD2. The length of the CDR3 is 16 residues. Germline V lookup: CDR1 ENHRY, CDR2 SYGVKD. V gave up 10 bases and J gave up 4 bases; unmatched junction bases: 16. The CDR3 sequence is CASAGIAGYTSDTQYF. The CDR3 bases are TGTGCCAGCGCCGGTATAGCGGGATACACATCAGATACGCAGTATTTT.

V usage is TRBV4-1 and J usage is TRBJ1-5; possibly TRBD1 for D (6 bases). Germline CDR1 reads MGHRA; CDR2 reads YSYEKL. The V end was cut by 0 bases, the J end by 9 bases, with 15 bases between. There are 15 residues in the CDR3. CDR3 protein: CASSQEWGQRMPQHF. CDR3 DNA sequence: TGCGCCAGCAGCCAAGAGTGGGGGCAAAGAATGCCCCAGCATTTT.

The chain couples TRBV2 to TRBJ1-5; no reliable D call. The CDR3 is 15 residues long. The V end was cut by 5 bases, the J end by 1 base, with 12 bases between. Germline V gene sequence: CDR1 SNHLY, CDR2 FYNNEI. Written as DNA, the CDR3 is TGTGCCAGCAGTATTGAGGTAGTGAGCAATCAGCCCCAGCATTTT. It yields the protein CASSIEVVSNQPQHF.

The rearrangement joins TRBV6-5 to TRBJ2-7; D may be TRBD1 (5 bases). Trimming cost V 1 base and J 10 bases, with 14 bases left between them. Germline V lookup: CDR1 MNHEY, CDR2 SVGAGI. The CDR3 is 13 residues long. Here the CDR3 reads CASSYYAGQGQYF. The CDR3 DNA sequence: TGTGCCAGCAGTTACTACGCCGGGCAGGGACAGTACTTC.

The rearrangement links TRBV6-1 to TRBJ2-7; 10 nucleotides align to TRBD2. The CDR3 spans 14 residues. Per the germline V gene, CDR1 is MNHNS and CDR2 is SASEGT. The V and J ends lost 4 bases and 5 bases, in that order; junction bases with no gene match: 5. This CDR3 reads CASSGSGRTDEQYF. As DNA, the CDR3 is TGTGCCAGCAGTGGTAGCGGGAGGACGGACGAGCAGTACTTC.

V gene TRBV29-1 combines with J gene TRBJ1-5; a possible D gene is TRBD1 (5 bases). From germline, CDR1 is SQVTM and CDR2 ANQGSEA. The V and J ends lost 4 bases and 1 base respectively, with 5 bases between them. The CDR3 loop spans 12 amino acids. The CDR3 protein is CSVAGSNQPQHF. CDR3 DNA sequence: TGCAGCGTTGCAGGGAGCAATCAGCCCCAGCATTTT.

This clone was recorded a few times. The genes are TRBV14 and TRBJ1-1; D is ambiguous. CDR1 and CDR2 (germline): SGHDN, FVKESK. This CDR3 has 12 amino acids. V was pared by 3 bases and J by 5 bases, with 7 bases between. CDR3 sequence: CASSQVRTEAFF. In nucleotides, the CDR3 is TGTGCCAGCAGCCAGGTCAGGACTGAAGCTTTCTTT.

The CDR3 loop reads CASSLDEEDRMAGNTIYF. CDR3 coding DNA: TGCGCCAGCAGCTTGGATGAGGAGGACAGAATGGCTGGAAACACCATATATTTT. The chain recombines TRBV5-1 with TRBJ1-3, with D possibly being TRBD1 (6 bases). The CDR3 has 18 residues. Germline loops: CDR1 SGHRS, CDR2 YFSETQ. Trimming stripped 0 bases from V and 2 bases from J, with 18 bases between.

The genes are TRBV7-9 and TRBJ2-7; D is uncertain. The CDR3 spans 12 residues. Trimming shortened V by 1 base and J by 7 bases, and 8 bases separated the two germline ends. Germline loops: CDR1 SEHNR, CDR2 FQNEAQ (reference sequence). The DNA for the CDR3 is TGTGCCAGCAGCTTAGATAATCTAGAGCAGTACTTC. This translates into CASSLDNLEQYF.

The CDR3 region has the DNA TGCAGCGTGGACAGGGAGTATGTAACTGAAGCTTTCTTT. This sequence encodes CSVDREYVTEAFF. V is TRBV29-1 and J is TRBJ1-1, with 8 bases lining up with TRBD1. With 6 bases clipped from V and 5 bases from J, the junction kept 8 bases outside the gene matches. CDR3 length equals 13 residues. CDR1 and CDR2 from the germline V gene are SQVTM and ANQGSEA.

This clone was observed a few times. The chain couples TRBV4-2 to TRBJ2-3, with D hard to call. V lost 1 base and J lost 0, with 11 bases in between. There are 16 residues in the CDR3. Per germline, CDR1 LGHNA and CDR2 YNFKEQ. The CDR3 spells CASSQVLGTSTDTQYF. The CDR3 coding sequence is TGTGCCAGCAGCCAAGTTCTGGGCACGAGCACAGATACGCAGTATTTT.

The sample holds a few counts of this clone. V gene TRBV4-1 combines with J gene TRBJ1-5; no reliable D call. The germline V and J ends were trimmed by 0 bases and 3 bases, with 9 bases remaining between them. Germline V gives CDR1 MGHRA, CDR2 YSYEKL. The CDR3 has 15 amino acids. The CDR3 sequence is CASSQDPGANQPQHF. The DNA of the CDR3 is TGCGCCAGCAGCCAAGATCCGGGAGCCAATCAGCCCCAGCATTTT.

The chain uses TRBV25-1 and TRBJ1-6, with 7 bases lining up with TRBD1. In germline, CDR1 is MGHDK, CDR2 SYGVNS. The J segment lost 8 bases and the V segment lost 6 bases, leaving 7 bases of the junction unmatched. CDR3 size: 14 residues. This chain's CDR3 is CASSRQGRDSPLHF. The CDR3 DNA follows: TGTGCCAGCAGCCGACAGGGTAGGGATTCACCCCTCCACTTT.

The J gene is TRBJ2-5, the V gene TRBV29-1; 8 positions agree with TRBD1. The V and J ends lost 7 bases and 5 bases, in that order; junction bases with no gene match: 6. The CDR3 covers 12 residues. Germline V gene sequence: CDR1 SQVTM, CDR2 ANQGSEA. CDR3 in DNA: TGCAGCGCCCAGGGGGCGGATGAGACCCAGTACTTC. Residues: CSAQGADETQYF. The full variable domain, in which reference TRBV29-1 and TRBJ2-5 provide the parts outside the CDR3, is SAVISQKPSRDICQRGTSLTIQCQVDSQVTMMFWYRQQPGQSLTLIATANQGSEATYESGFVIDKFPISRPNLTFSTLTVSNMSPEDSSIYLCSAQGADETQYFGPGTRLLVL.

CDR3 loop: CASSGQGGEKLFF. The CDR3 DNA sequence: TGTGCCAGCTCTGGCCAGGGTGGTGAAAAACTGTTTTTT. This sequence joins TRBV18 and TRBJ1-4, with D possibly TRBD1 on 5 matching bases. V was cut by 6 bases and J by 7 bases, with 12 bases left in between. Germline CDR1 and CDR2: KGHSH and LQKENI. The CDR3 has 13 residues.

For the CDR3, the DNA is TGTGCCAGCAGCTTGTCAGGGGTTGGTACCGGGGAGCTGTTTTTT. Translating it yields CASSLSGVGTGELFF. The genes are TRBV5-4 and TRBJ2-2; tentatively, D is TRBD1 (6 bases). V was pared by 1 base and J by 5 bases, with 12 bases between. The germline gives CDR1 SGHNT, CDR2 YYREEE (reference sequence). The CDR3 is made up of 15 amino acids.

The chain links TRBV29-1 to TRBJ2-1; 7 bases align to TRBD2. This CDR3 has 11 amino acids. Germline V lookup: CDR1 SQVTM, CDR2 ANQGSEA. J was trimmed by 4 bases and V by 7 bases; bases with no gene match: 1. CDR3 bases: TGCAGCGCGGGACTATACAATGAGCAGTTCTTC. Residues: CSAGLYNEQFF.

This clone was seen once. This chain connects TRBV5-1 to TRBJ1-2, with unresolved D. Trimming removed 4 bases from V and 5 bases from J, with 12 bases in between. Germline assignment: CDR1 SGHRS and CDR2 YFSETQ. The CDR3 covers 13 residues. The CDR3 nucleotides read TGCGCCAGCAGCCCGGAGGCTGGATATGGCTACACCTTC. Amino acids: CASSPEAGYGYTF.

This clone was picked up a small number of times. The V gene is TRBV7-2, the J gene TRBJ1-1; TRBD1 matches 7 bases. The germline gives CDR1 SGHTA, CDR2 FQGNSA. The CDR3 runs 13 residues. The J segment lost 1 base and the V segment lost 7 bases, leaving 3 bases of the junction unmatched. In DNA, the CDR3 is TGTGCCAGCACCTACAGGGGGAACACTGAAGCTTTCTTT. Protein: CASTYRGNTEAFF.

In DNA, the CDR3 is TGTGCCAGCAGGGGCCTCGGGGGCACTGAAGCTTTCTTT. This translates into CASRGLGGTEAFF. This chain joins TRBV25-1 and TRBJ1-1, with a possible D match to TRBD1 (5 bases). CDR3 length: 13 amino acids. V gave up 6 bases and J gave up 4 bases, with 12 bases separating them. Germline V gene lookup returns CDR1 MGHDK and CDR2 SYGVNS. Together with reference TRBV25-1 and TRBJ1-1, the CDR3 gives the full variable domain: EADIYQTPRYLVIGTGKKITLECSQTMGHDKMYWYQQDPGMELHLIHYSYGVNSTEKGDLSSESTVSRIRTEHFPLTLESARPSHTSQYLCASRGLGGTEAFFGQGTRLTVV.

V and J are TRBV18 and TRBJ1-1, with 12 bases lining up with TRBD1. The length of the CDR3 is 16 residues. With V trimmed by 1 base and J by 2 bases, 2 bases remained unmatched. The V gene's germline CDR1 is KGHSH and CDR2 LQKENI. The CDR3 reads CASSPLGTGGNTEAFF. In DNA form, the CDR3 reads TGTGCCAGCTCACCACTAGGGACAGGGGGCAACACTGAAGCTTTCTTT. Filled out from reference TRBV18 and TRBJ1-1, the complete variable domain reads NAGVMQNPRHLVRRRGQEARLRCSPMKGHSHVYWYRQLPEEGLKFMVYLQKENIIDESGMPKERFSAEFPKEGPSILRIQQVVRGDSAAYFCASSPLGTGGNTEAFFGQGTRLTVV.

The table lists this clone with a count of one. J is TRBJ1-5 and V is TRBV6-5; a possible D gene is TRBD1 (5 bases). Trimming left V 2 bases short and J 0 bases short, with 5 bases between. CDR3 size: 14 residues. Germline V CDR1 and CDR2: MNHEY, SVGAGI. The CDR3 DNA reads TGTGCCAGCAGTTACGACAGTAGCAATCAGCCCCAGCATTTT. Translation gives CASSYDSSNQPQHF.